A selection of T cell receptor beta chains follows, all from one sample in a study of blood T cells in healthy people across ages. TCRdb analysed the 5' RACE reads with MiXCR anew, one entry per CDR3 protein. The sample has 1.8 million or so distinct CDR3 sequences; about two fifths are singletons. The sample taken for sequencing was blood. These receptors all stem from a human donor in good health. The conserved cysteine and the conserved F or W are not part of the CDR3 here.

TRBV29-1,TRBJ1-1,SVEDYFSPGTIEAF
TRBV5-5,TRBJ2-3,ASEGLGNTDTQY
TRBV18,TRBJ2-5,ASSRVAVAQETQY
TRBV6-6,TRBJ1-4,ASSYSPGGNEKLF
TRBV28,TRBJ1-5,ASRLGTAKWVGNQPQH
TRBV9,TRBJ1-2,ASSAPRAYGYT
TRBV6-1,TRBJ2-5,ASSEERRETQY
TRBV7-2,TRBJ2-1,ASSLNGGKAQF
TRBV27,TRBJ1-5,ASSLLGQNQPQH
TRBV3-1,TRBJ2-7,ASSPQPGTVYEQY
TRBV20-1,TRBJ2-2,SASGGSWTGELF
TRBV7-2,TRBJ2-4,ASSPSFVGPGEY
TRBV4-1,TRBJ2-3,ASSARPQGEFQY
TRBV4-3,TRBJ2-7,ASRSTSLPSSYEQY
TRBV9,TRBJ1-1,ASSAMGQRNTEAF
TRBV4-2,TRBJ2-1,ASSQGLRGAGEQF
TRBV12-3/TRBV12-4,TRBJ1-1,ASIPGEGDEAF
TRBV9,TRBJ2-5,ASSDGTDQETQY
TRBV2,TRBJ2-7,VSVPGQPYEQY
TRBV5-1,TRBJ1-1,ASSLGQGSTEAF
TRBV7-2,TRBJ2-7,ASSFRASPQEAQY
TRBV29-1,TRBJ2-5,SWILGQAPYYQETQY
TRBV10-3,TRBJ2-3,AISKGPGDTQY
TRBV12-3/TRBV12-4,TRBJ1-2,ASSSYRGLNRVNYGYT
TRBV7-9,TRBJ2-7,ASSHTGIGGEQY
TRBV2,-,ASSERLEQY
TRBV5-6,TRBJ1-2,ASSFPGTGSGGYT
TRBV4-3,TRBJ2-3,ASSQDSWGGEADTQY
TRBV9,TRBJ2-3,ASSVMEGGPTDTQY
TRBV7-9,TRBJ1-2,ASSYLAEYGYT
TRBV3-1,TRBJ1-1,ASGQETTNTEAF
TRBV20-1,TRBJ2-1,SAILRGNEQF
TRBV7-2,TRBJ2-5,ASSLKGPSSWGETQY